This T cell receptor (beta chain) appears in the sequencing data of a study of blood T cell repertoires in COVID-19. Assay: immunoSEQ multiplex PCR; the TCRdb copy retains only in-frame clones and omits some. Seen here are 250,000 to 300,000 clones, about 89% observed once, and the top ten hold approximately 9.5%. The germline CDR1 and CDR2 sequences are LNHDA and SQIVND (reference sequence). This CDR3 contains 17 residues. Trimming took 6 bases from V and 4 from J; bases not matched to a gene: 12. Sequencing was done on a sample of PBMCs or T cells enriched from blood (not recorded which). The rearrangement links TRBV19 to TRBJ1-5; 10 nucleotides line up with TRBD1. The TCR originated in a middle-aged man who had recovered from COVID-19. The CDR3 reads CASRNDRGPGGNQPQHF. DNA of the CDR3: TGTGCCAGTAGGAATGACAGGGGGCCGGGGGGGAATCAGCCCCAGCATTTT.